Sequencing of this T cell receptor (beta chain) was carried out in a study of identical twins. For this clonotype: The antigen is unknown.

A universal primer site was created by template switching, with the cDNA bearing unique molecular identifiers. MiXCR, run by TCRdb on the 5' RACE reads, gives a single entry per CDR3 protein. The sample carries about 260,000 distinct CDR3 sequences, 5.5% to 7% recorded once. Study-wide points: Its conclusions, products of cross-sectional statistical analysis, did not come from following the same donors.

This CDR3 is 14 amino acids long. V lost 3 bases and J lost 4; bases outside the gene matches: 8. Germline V gives CDR1 SQVTM, CDR2 ANQGSEA. These data also featured in a second study, about yellow fever vaccine responses in identical twins.

Sequenced sample: memory (CD45RO+) T cells sorted from blood. The receptor was derived from a woman aged 18-35 years in good health. The chain recombines TRBV29-1 with TRBJ1-1, with TRBD1 matching over 7 bases. Here the CDR3 DNA reads TGCAGCGTTGACCTTAACAGGGGAGCCACTGAAGCTTTCTTT. It codes for CSVDLNRGATEAFF.